This entry is about one TCR beta chain. Its antigen is not known. Sample barcodes and UMIs were carried by the TCR alpha and TCR beta cDNA libraries that 5'RACE generated with constant-segment primers. TCRdb passed the 5' RACE reads through MiXCR, listing each CDR3 protein once. The table records approximately 480,000 distinct CDR3 sequences, 18% of them present only once. The data were taken from a study of T-cell memory formation after mild COVID-19. Study-wide findings and caveats: CD4+ contracting clones were found mainly in CM and EM, and CD8+ ones in EMRA. Later expanders leaned toward CD4+, whereas clones contracting from day 15 to 85 were balanced CD4/CD8. The study detected some responding clones in pre-infection memory, suggesting cross-reactive memory joined.

Trimming left V 0 bases short and J 2 bases short, with 12 bases between. This CDR3 is 15 amino acids long. Germline V gene data show CDR1 as SGDLS and CDR2 as YYNGEE. This sequence originates from an adult woman who had mild COVID-19 (a few samples of this study predate the infection). Cell type and time point are not known. The chain joins TRBV9 to TRBJ2-7; possible D gene TRBD2, 7 bases. The sample consisted of PBMCs or a T cell subset sorted from them (not recorded which). CDR3 bases: TGTGCCAGCAGCGTAGCTTGGGAGGGGGCCTACGAGCAGTACTTC. Its protein product is CASSVAWEGAYEQYF.